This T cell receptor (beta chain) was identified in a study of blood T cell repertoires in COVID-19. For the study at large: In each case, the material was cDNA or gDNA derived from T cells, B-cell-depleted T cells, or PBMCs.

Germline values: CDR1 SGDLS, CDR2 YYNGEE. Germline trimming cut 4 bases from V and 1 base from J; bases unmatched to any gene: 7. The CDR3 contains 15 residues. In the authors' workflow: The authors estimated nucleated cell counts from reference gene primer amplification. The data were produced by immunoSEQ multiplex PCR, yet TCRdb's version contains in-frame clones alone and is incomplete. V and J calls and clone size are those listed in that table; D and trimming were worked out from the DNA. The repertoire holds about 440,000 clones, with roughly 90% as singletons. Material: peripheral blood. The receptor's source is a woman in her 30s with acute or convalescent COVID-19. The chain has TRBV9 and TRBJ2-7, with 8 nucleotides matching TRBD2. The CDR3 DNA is TGTGCCAGCAGCTCTCACGGGGGGGCGTCCTACGAGCAGTACTTC. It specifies CASSSHGGASYEQYF.